One sample yielded the 2 T cell receptor beta chains listed below, sequenced in a study of blood T cell repertoires in COVID-19 (dated by TCRdb to the early 2020s). The library was built by means of the immunoSEQ multiplex PCR assay. In TCRdb, the immuneACCESS table is reduced to in-frame sequences with V and J assigned. These tables do not hold every clone; where another copy was compared, an unresolved V gene accounts for under half, and the others remain unexplained. The sample contains 98,000 or so clones, 60% to 85% of them found a single time. About 1.8% of the sample is taken by the ten largest. What was sequenced was peripheral blood. The receptor source for this set is a woman in her forties with acute or convalescent COVID-19.

The chain carries TRBV19 and TRBJ1-2; no clear D. The germline gives CDR1 LNHDA, CDR2 SQIVND (reference sequence). The CDR3 length is 14 residues. V lost 2 bases and J lost 4, with 11 bases in between. The CDR3 loop reads CASSIKADTYGYTF. The CDR3, as DNA: TGTGCCAGTAGTATAAAGGCGGATACCTATGGCTACACCTTC.

A few counts support this clone. The V call is TRBV2, the J call TRBJ2-5; D possibly corresponds to TRBD1 (5 bases). Deletions cut 4 bases from V and 4 bases from J, with 10 bases between. CDR1 is SNHLY and CDR2 is FYNNEI in the germline V gene. This CDR3 is built from 13 residues. CDR3 sequence (DNA): TGTGCCAGCAGTGCACCAGGGCTAGAGACCCAGTACTTC. It translates to CASSAPGLETQYF.